A single sample gave rise to the 3 T cell receptor beta chains below, sequenced in a study of blood T cell repertoires in COVID-19. Using immunoSEQ multiplex PCR, the repertoire was profiled, and TCRdb retains in-frame clones only, with some absent. The table has 55,000 or so clones, roughly 79% seen once. Sequenced: peripheral blood. The receptors originated from a man aged 60 to 69 with acute or convalescent COVID-19.

This clone was picked up one time. The J gene is TRBJ1-1, the V gene TRBV20-1; D uncertain. V gave up 1 base and J gave up 2 bases, with 2 bases separating them. The CDR3 loop spans 11 amino acids. Germline V gives CDR1 DFQATT, CDR2 SNEGSKA (reference sequence). The CDR3 DNA reads as TGCAGTGCTAGAGCAAACACTGAAGCTTTCTTT. Translating it yields CSARANTEAFF.

This clone was observed a single time. The chain uses TRBV19 and TRBJ1-3; D not certain. The CDR3 runs 14 residues. With 10 bases removed from V and 1 base from J, the gap between germline ends came to 14 bases. Germline assignment: CDR1 LNHDA and CDR2 SQIVND (reference sequence). The CDR3 DNA reads TGTGCCACCCAGCAATGGACTTCTGGAAACACCATATATTTT. Amino acid sequence: CATQQWTSGNTIYF.

The sample holds a few counts of this clone. The chain combines TRBV6-5 with TRBJ1-3; 7 bases align to TRBD1. Germline V lookup: CDR1 MNHEY, CDR2 SVGAGI. The J segment lost 4 bases and the V segment lost 7 bases, leaving 7 bases of the junction unmatched. This CDR3 spans 14 amino acids. CDR3 in DNA: TGTGCCAGCACCCCACAGGGGTCGGGAAACACCATATATTTT. It specifies CASTPQGSGNTIYF.